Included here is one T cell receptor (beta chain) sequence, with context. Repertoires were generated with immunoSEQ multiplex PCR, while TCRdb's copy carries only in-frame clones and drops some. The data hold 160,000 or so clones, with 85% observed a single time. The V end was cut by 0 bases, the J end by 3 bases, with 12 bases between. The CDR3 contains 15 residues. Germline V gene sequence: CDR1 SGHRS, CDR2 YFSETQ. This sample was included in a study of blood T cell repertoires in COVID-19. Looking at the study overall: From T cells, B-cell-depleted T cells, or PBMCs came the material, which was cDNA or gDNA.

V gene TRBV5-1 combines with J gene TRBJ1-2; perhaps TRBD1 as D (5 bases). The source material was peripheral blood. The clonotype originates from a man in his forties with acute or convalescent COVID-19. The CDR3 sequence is CASSLEDRAYYGYTF. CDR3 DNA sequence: TGCGCCAGCAGCTTGGAAGACAGAGCATACTATGGCTACACCTTC.